The clone carrying this T cell receptor beta chain was observed at least ten times. TCRdb processed the 5' RACE reads anew with MiXCR; each CDR3 protein has one entry. The sample includes some 70,000 distinct CDR3 sequences, just under 5% of them seen just once. The V gene lost 6 bases and the J gene lost 0 bases, with 9 bases spanning the gap. From germline, CDR1 is SQVTM and CDR2 ANQGSEA. The CDR3 covers 13 residues. The sample originates from a study of early T cells in non-severe SARS-CoV-2 infection. The genes are TRBV29-1 and TRBJ2-4; D not resolved. Sequenced sample: whole blood. The origin of this receptor is an adult who was a healthcare worker with PCR-confirmed SARS-CoV-2 infection or an uninfected control (not recorded which). CDR3 DNA: TGCAGCGTGACCACAGTAGCCAAAAACATTCAGTACTTC. This translates into CSVTTVAKNIQYF.